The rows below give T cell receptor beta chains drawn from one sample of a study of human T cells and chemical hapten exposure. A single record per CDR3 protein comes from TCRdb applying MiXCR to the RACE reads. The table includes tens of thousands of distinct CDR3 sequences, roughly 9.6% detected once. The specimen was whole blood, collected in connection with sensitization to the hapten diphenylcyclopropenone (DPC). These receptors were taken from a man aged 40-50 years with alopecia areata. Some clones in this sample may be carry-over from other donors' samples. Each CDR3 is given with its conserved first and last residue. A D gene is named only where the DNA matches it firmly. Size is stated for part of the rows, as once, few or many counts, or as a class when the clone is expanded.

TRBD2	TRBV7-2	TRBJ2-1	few	TGTGCCAGCAGCTTAGCGCAGGCTAGCGGGTACCACAATGAGCAGTTCTTC	CASSLAQASGYHNEQFF
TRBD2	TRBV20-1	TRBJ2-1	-	TGCAGTGCCGTCACGACTAGCGGGGGCCTCAATGAGCAGTTCTTC	CSAVTTSGGLNEQFF
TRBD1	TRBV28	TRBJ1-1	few	TGTGCCAGCAGTCCGGACAGGCGGAACACTGAAGCTTTCTTT	CASSPDRRNTEAFF
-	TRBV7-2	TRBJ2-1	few	TGTGCCAGCAGCTCCCCGCAGTACAATGAGCAGTTCTTC	CASSSPQYNEQFF
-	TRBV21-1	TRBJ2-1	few	TGTGCCTGCCCCAAAGCGGGCGACTACAATGAGCAGTTCTTC	CACPKAGDYNEQFF
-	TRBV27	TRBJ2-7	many	TGTGCCAGCAGTTCTCCCCCCGAGCAGTACTTC	CASSSPPEQYF
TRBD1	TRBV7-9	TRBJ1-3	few	TGTGCCAGCAGCTCTCCGGACAGGGGGAGAAACACCATATATTTT	CASSSPDRGRNTIYF
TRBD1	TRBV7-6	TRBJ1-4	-	TGTGCCAGCAGCTTAGAGACAGGGAATGAAAAACTGTTTTTT	CASSLETGNEKLFF
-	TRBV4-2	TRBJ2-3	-	TGTGCCAGCAGCCCCGTAGGAGGCACAGATACGCAGTATTTT	CASSPVGGTDTQYF
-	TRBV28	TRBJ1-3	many	TGTGCAGCAGCGGGACACCTGAACTCTGGAAACACCATATATTTT	CAAAGHLNSGNTIYF
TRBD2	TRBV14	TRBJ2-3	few	TGTGCCAGCAGCCACTGGACTAGCGGGAGGGCCTTCACAGATACGCAGTATTTT	CASSHWTSGRAFTDTQYF
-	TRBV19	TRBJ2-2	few	TGTGCCAGTTCCCCCAAGACCGACACCGGGGAGCTGTTTTTT	CASSPKTDTGELFF
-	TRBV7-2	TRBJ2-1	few	TGTGCCAGCACCGTGGAGTACAATGAGCAGTTCTTC	CASTVEYNEQFF
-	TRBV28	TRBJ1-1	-	TGTGCCAGCAGGTTTCCATACAGACTGGATGAAGCTTTCTTT	CASRFPYRLDEAFF
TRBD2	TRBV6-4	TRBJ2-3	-	TGTGCCAGCAGTGCACTAGCGGGAGGGCCCGATACGCAGTATTTT	CASSALAGGPDTQYF
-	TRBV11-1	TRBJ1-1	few	TGTGCCAGCAGCTTAACGACAACTGGGGAAGCTTTCTTT	CASSLTTTGEAFF
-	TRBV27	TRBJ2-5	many	TGTGCCAGCAGTTTTCTCCGGGAGACCCAGTACTTC	CASSFLRETQYF
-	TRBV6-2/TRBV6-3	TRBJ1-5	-	TGTGCCAGCAGTTTCGAAGAGTGGAGGCCCCAGCATTTT	CASSFEEWRPQHF
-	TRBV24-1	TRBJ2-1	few	TGTGCCACCAGTGATCCCCCCTCAGGGGCGCTTTTGAATGAGCAGTTCTTC	CATSDPPSGALLNEQFF
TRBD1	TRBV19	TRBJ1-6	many	TGTGCCAGTTCATCCTCCCGACAGGGCCGCACCGCTTCTTATAATTCACCCCTCCACTTT	CASSSSRQGRTASYNSPLHF
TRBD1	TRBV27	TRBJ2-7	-	TGTGCCAGCAGTTTCGACAGGGGGTACGAGCAGTACTTC	CASSFDRGYEQYF
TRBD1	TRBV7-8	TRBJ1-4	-	TGTGCCAGCGGGTCGAGGACAGGGGAATATGAAAAACTGTTTTTT	CASGSRTGEYEKLFF
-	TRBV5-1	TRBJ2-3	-	TGCGCCAGCAGCTTCACGGGGGGCCCAGATACGCAGTATTTT	CASSFTGGPDTQYF
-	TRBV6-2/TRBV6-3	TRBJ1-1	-	TGTGCCAGCAGTCCGCGGAGGGACACTGAAGCTTTCTTT	CASSPRRDTEAFF
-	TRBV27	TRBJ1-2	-	TGTGCCAGCAGTTTAACAGGGCCAGGAGTTAACTATGGCTACACCTTC	CASSLTGPGVNYGYTF
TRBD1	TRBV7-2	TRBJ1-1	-	TGTGCCAGCACCTTACCAGGGGGACCTAACACTGAAGCTTTCTTT	CASTLPGGPNTEAFF
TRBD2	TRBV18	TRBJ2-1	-	TGTGCCAGCTCACCACCGCTAGCGGGATCAACCTACAATGAGCAGTTCTTC	CASSPPLAGSTYNEQFF
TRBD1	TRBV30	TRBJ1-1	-	TGTGCCTGGAGTTCTACAGGGGTACGGACTGAAGCTTTCTTT	CAWSSTGVRTEAFF
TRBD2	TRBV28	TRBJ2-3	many	TGTGCCAGCAGTTTCTCGGCTAGCGGGAGTAGAACAGATACGCAGTATTTT	CASSFSASGSRTDTQYF
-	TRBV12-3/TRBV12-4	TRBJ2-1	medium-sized	TGTGCCAGCAGTTTAGGAAATGAGCAGTTCTTC	CASSLGNEQFF
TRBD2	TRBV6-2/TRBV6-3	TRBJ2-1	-	TGTGCCAGCAGTTACTCAATAGCGGGTGGATACAATGAGCAGTTCTTC	CASSYSIAGGYNEQFF
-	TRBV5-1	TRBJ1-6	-	TGCGCCAGCAGCTTGGATCAGGGCAATTCACCCCTCCACTTT	CASSLDQGNSPLHF
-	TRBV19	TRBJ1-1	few	TGTGCCAGCCACGTCTCAGGGTCCATGAACACTGAAGCTTTCTTT	CASHVSGSMNTEAFF
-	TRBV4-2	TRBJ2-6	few	TGTGCCAGCAGCCCCGGGGCCGCTGGGGCCAACGTCCTGACTTTC	CASSPGAAGANVLTF
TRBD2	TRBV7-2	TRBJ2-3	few	TGTGCCAGCAGCCGGAGGATTAGCGGGAGTTCCTCCCCAGATACGCAGTATTTT	CASSRRISGSSSPDTQYF
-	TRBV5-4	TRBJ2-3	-	TGTGCCAGCAGCTTGGCCACTCAAGATACGCAGTATTTT	CASSLATQDTQYF
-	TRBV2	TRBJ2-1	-	TGTGCCAGCAGCGCCACCACTGCCGGGCAGTTCTTC	CASSATTAGQFF